This TCR beta chain was sequenced in a study of blood T cell repertoires in COVID-19. Study context: From the United States, Italy and Spain came samples of acute and convalescent COVID-19. T cells, B-cell-depleted T cells, or PBMCs provided the cDNA or gDNA that served as material.

V was pared by 4 bases and J by 5 bases, with 14 bases between. The length of the CDR3 is 14 residues. The germline V gene encodes CDR1 LNHNV and CDR2 YYDKDF (reference sequence). Only in-frame clones appear in the TCRdb table, and some are missing; sequencing was by immunoSEQ multiplex PCR. The sample includes approximately 240,000 clones, about 83% seen only once; the top ten take roughly 1.3%. Seattle researchers signed up patients amid active infection and tracked them longitudinally. The source of this sequence is a woman aged 25 to 39 with COVID-19, enrolled during active disease. The chain combines TRBV15 with TRBJ1-1; possibly TRBD1 for D (5 bases). The sequencing sample was made of peripheral blood. The CDR3 loop reads CATSTGRASTEAFF. CDR3 in DNA: TGTGCCACCAGCACGGGCAGGGCCTCGACTGAAGCTTTCTTT.